The clone carrying this T cell receptor (beta chain) was counted ten times or more. Its specificity is unknown. The data are from a study of CD8 T cells in ankylosing spondylitis. Whole-study results and caveats: What seemed typical of ankylosing spondylitis blood was a TCR beta motif built from eight highly homologous variants. Reactive arthritis synovial fluid and blood previously showed some of these motif variants. Reports say disease-linked clones showed up significantly more in matched ankylosing spondylitis synovial fluid.

Quantitative 5'-RACE with molecular barcodes produced the TCR beta libraries. Via MiXCR, TCRdb re-called the 5' RACE reads, giving one row per CDR3 protein. The sample has about 240,000 distinct CDR3 sequences; roughly 10% are singletons. Sequenced sample: blood, either unsorted or a sorted T cell fraction (not recorded which). The sequence derives from a male donor with ankylosing spondylitis or in good health (not recorded which).

CDR3 sequence: CAISESVGPDTQYF. The DNA of the CDR3 is TGTGCCATCAGTGAGTCTGTAGGGCCAGATACGCAGTATTTT. The J gene is TRBJ2-3, the V gene TRBV10-3; D gene uncertain. The CDR3 extends over 14 amino acids. Per germline, CDR1 ENHRY and CDR2 SYGVKD. V lost 0 bases to trimming and J lost 4 bases, with 8 bases between them.